The clone carrying this T cell receptor (beta chain) was seen only once. What it binds is unknown. This sample was included in a study of siplizumab effects on memory and regulatory T cells. Repertoires were generated with immunoSEQ multiplex PCR, while TCRdb's copy carries only in-frame clones and drops some. The profile shows about 100,000 clones, 94% of them singletons. Looked up from germline, CDR1 is MDHEN and CDR2 is SYDVKM. V shed 5 bases, J shed 0 bases, and the junction held 7 bases outside the gene matches. This CDR3 region has 16 residues. Findings and caveats of the study: The alloresponse seemed to draw substantially on naive T cells, which appeared more diverse than memory cells.

The sample consisted of Tregs sorted from blood. This TCR was recovered from a human donor in good health. J is TRBJ2-3 and V is TRBV28; 8 positions agree with TRBD2. CDR3 region: CASSSYTSGSTDTQYF. In DNA, the CDR3 is TGTGCCAGCAGTAGTTATACTAGCGGTAGCACAGATACGCAGTATTTT.